The TCR beta chain described here comes from a study of OX40 agonist ivuxolimab in advanced cancers. This CDR3 has 16 amino acids. Trimming removed 6 bases from V and 0 bases from J, with 17 bases in between. Per the germline V gene, CDR1 is LGHNT and CDR2 is FRNRAP. Produced via immunoSEQ multiplex PCR; TCRdb's table is partial and in-frame only. The sample carries tens of thousands of clones, around 89% recorded once. This receptor was obtained from an adult with an advanced solid tumor such as melanoma, head and neck, liver or kidney cancer. Sequenced material: CD4+ or CD8+ T cells sorted from blood, taken in a trial of the OX40 agonist ivuxolimab. The chain recombines TRBV12-5 with TRBJ1-1, with TRBD1 as a possible D gene (5 bases). The CDR3 DNA reads as TGTGCTAGTGGCCACCCCCGGGGACCGGTGAACACTGAAGCTTTCTTT. Translating it yields CASGHPRGPVNTEAFF.